These 21 T cell receptor beta chains were all obtained from the same sample, sequenced in a study of T cells in narcolepsy. Clones were sequenced by immunoSEQ multiplex PCR, and TCRdb holds only the in-frame ones, with some missing. The top ten clones hold roughly 1% of a sample with tens of thousands of clones, about 90% of them seen once. The sequenced sample consisted of CD45RA- memory CD4+ T cells from PBMCs. The receptors were gathered from a human donor with narcolepsy.

This chain uses TRBV19 with TRBJ1-4; 10 bases agree with TRBD1. The CDR3 sequence is 16 residues long. Germline loops: CDR1 LNHDA, CDR2 SQIVND (reference sequence). The ends lost 6 bases at V and 8 bases at J; junction bases unmatched: 12. The CDR3 nucleotides are TGTGCCAGTAGACCCGATCGGGGGACAGGGGCAGAAAAACTGTTTTTT. Translation gives CASRPDRGTGAEKLFF. Based on the CDR3 plus reference TRBV19 and TRBJ1-4, the full variable domain is DGGITQSPKYLFRKEGQNVTLSCEQNLNHDAMYWYRQDPGQGLRLIYYSQIVNDFQKGDIAEGYSVSREKKESFPLTVTSAQKNPTAFYLCASRPDRGTGAEKLFFGSGTQLSVL.

CDR3 sequence reads: CASSPTGNLNQPQHF. The CDR3 DNA sequence: TGTGCCAGCAGTCCGACAGGGAACCTAAATCAGCCCCAGCATTTT. The chain uses TRBV6-5 and TRBJ1-5, with TRBD1 identical over 7 bases. CDR3 size: 15 residues. After removal of 5 bases from V and 4 bases from J, the junction contained 8 bases not matched to a gene. Per the germline V gene, CDR1 is MNHEY and CDR2 is SVGAGI.

V gene TRBV28 combines with J gene TRBJ2-3, with D tentatively TRBD2 (6 bases). Trimming took 8 bases from V and 5 from J, leaving 11 bases between them. Per the germline V gene, CDR1 is MDHEN and CDR2 is SYDVKM. The CDR3 runs 12 residues. For the CDR3, the DNA is TGTGCCAGCGGGGGGACTCGAGATACGCAGTATTTT. Protein product: CASGGTRDTQYF.

This chain links TRBV5-5 with TRBJ2-7; D is undetermined. Germline-derived CDR1 and CDR2 are SGHKS and YYEKEE (reference sequence). The length of the CDR3 is 14 residues. Trimming left V 0 bases short and J 0 bases short, with 7 bases between. CDR3 residues: CASSLGVNSYEQYF. Here the CDR3 DNA reads TGTGCCAGCAGCTTGGGAGTTAACTCCTACGAGCAGTACTTC.

V and J are TRBV15 and TRBJ2-5, with 7 bases that match TRBD1. Per the germline V gene, CDR1 is LNHNV and CDR2 is YYDKDF (reference sequence). J lost 5 bases, V lost 0 bases, and 9 bases had no gene match. The CDR3 length is 16 residues. CDR3 bases: TGTGCCACCAGCAGAGATCGGACAGGCTTCTGGGAGACCCAGTACTTC. Residues: CATSRDRTGFWETQYF.

CDR3 in DNA: TGTGCCAGCAGTCCCTATGGGGAACTGTTTTTT. As protein: CASSPYGELFF. The genes are TRBV2 and TRBJ1-4; D remains unclear. The CDR3 sequence is 11 residues long. Germline loops: CDR1 SNHLY, CDR2 FYNNEI. V lost 5 bases and J lost 12, with 10 bases in between.

CDR3 sequence: CSASGGRNYGYTF. The CDR3, as DNA: TGCAGCGCCTCGGGGGGGCGGAACTATGGCTACACCTTC. This chain joins TRBV29-1 and TRBJ1-2; tentatively, D is TRBD1 (6 bases). In germline, CDR1 is SQVTM, CDR2 ANQGSEA. CDR3 length: 13 residues. Trimming pared 7 bases from V and 2 bases from J, leaving 14 bases between.

The gene calls are TRBV19 and TRBJ1-1, with 7 bases that match TRBD1. Germline V lookup: CDR1 LNHDA, CDR2 SQIVND (reference sequence). CDR3 size: 14 residues. Trimming cost V 3 bases and J 1 base; bases outside gene matches: 2. The CDR3 DNA is TGTGCCAGTAGTATGGGACAGAAGAACACTGAAGCTTTCTTT. This codes for CASSMGQKNTEAFF.

The chain links TRBV5-4 to TRBJ2-7; 14 positions match TRBD2. V lost 2 bases and J lost 4; bases outside the gene matches: 11. Looked up from germline, CDR1 is SGHNT and CDR2 is YYREEE (reference sequence). The CDR3 has 18 amino acids. The chain's CDR3 is CASSFPGQGTSGSYEQYF. As DNA, the CDR3 is TGTGCCAGCAGCTTTCCGGGACAGGGGACTAGCGGGAGTTACGAGCAGTACTTC.

The V call is TRBV7-9, the J call TRBJ2-1; D gene uncertain. Germline V gene lookup returns CDR1 SEHNR and CDR2 FQNEAQ (reference sequence). Trimming stripped 3 bases from V and 4 bases from J, with 4 bases between. This CDR3 comprises 12 residues. CDR3 in amino acids: CASSLPYNEQFF. The CDR3 bases are TGTGCCAGCAGCTTGCCTTACAATGAGCAGTTCTTC.

The CDR3 here is CASSLGRTASYEQYF. For the CDR3, the DNA is TGTGCCAGCAGCTTAGGTAGGACAGCTTCCTACGAGCAGTACTTC. The rearrangement links TRBV5-4 to TRBJ2-7, with D perhaps TRBD1 (6 bases). The germline gives CDR1 SGHNT, CDR2 YYREEE (reference sequence). CDR3 length equals 15 residues. The germline V and J ends were trimmed by 2 bases and 1 base, with 13 bases remaining between them.

This clone was seen a single time. This chain links TRBV5-1 with TRBJ2-7, with D maybe TRBD2 (5 bases). Germline V gene lookup returns CDR1 SGHRS and CDR2 YFSETQ. V lost 0 bases and J lost 0, with 16 bases in between. The CDR3 consists of 17 residues. CDR3: CASSLVVGSGDSYEQYF. CDR3 DNA sequence: TGCGCCAGCAGCTTGGTGGTAGGGAGTGGGGACTCCTACGAGCAGTACTTC.

The rearrangement joins TRBV30 to TRBJ2-3, with 9 bases that match TRBD2. Germline CDR1 reads GTSNPN; CDR2 reads SVGIG (reference sequence). The CDR3 runs to 15 residues. V shed 0 bases and J 3 bases; nucleotides not matched to a gene: 4. In nucleotides, the CDR3 is TGTGCCTGGAGTGTGCTAGCGGGGAGGACAGATACGCAGTATTTT. Translating gives CAWSVLAGRTDTQYF.

As regards this clone: The junction and the germline gene differ at one end; a read error may be behind it. J is TRBJ2-1 and V is TRBV7-7, with unresolved D. Germline loops: CDR1 SSHAT, CDR2 FNYEAQ (reference sequence). The CDR3 is 13 amino acids. CDR3 residues: CASSLGRSNEQFF. In DNA form, the CDR3 reads TGTGCTAGCAGCTTAGGCCGCAGCAATGAGCAGTTCTTC. The whole variable domain, filled in from reference TRBV7-7 and TRBJ2-1, reads GAGVSQSPRYKVTKRGQDVTLRCDPISSHATLYWYQQALGQGPEFLTYFNYEAQPDKSGLPSDRFSAERPEGSISTLTIQRTEQRDSAMYRCASSLGRSNEQFFGPGTRLTVL.

The chain carries TRBV18 and TRBJ2-7, with TRBD2 identical over 12 bases. V was pared by 3 bases and J by 2 bases, with 5 bases of the junction left unmatched. CDR3 size: 16 residues. Germline CDR1 is KGHSH and CDR2 is LQKENI. The CDR3 coding sequence is TGTGCCAGCTCACCCCCTGGACTAGCGGGAACCTACGAGCAGTACTTC. Translated, it gives CASSPPGLAGTYEQYF.

The rearrangement joins TRBV7-2 to TRBJ2-2; 8 bases line up with TRBD2. This CDR3 has 17 amino acids. The germline CDR1 and CDR2 sequences are SGHTA and FQGNSA. Trimming removed 5 bases from V and 2 bases from J; junction bases left unmatched: 10. This CDR3 reads CASSHVTLAVNTGELFF. CDR3 DNA: TGTGCCAGCAGCCATGTAACACTAGCGGTAAACACCGGGGAGCTGTTTTTT.

The chain links TRBV2 to TRBJ2-1; 7 nucleotides agree with TRBD2. Unmatched junction bases numbered 2, after V lost 1 base and J lost 2 bases. The CDR3 is made up of 15 amino acids. CDR1 is SNHLY and CDR2 is FYNNEI in the germline V gene. This chain's CDR3 is CASSEVSGTYNEQFF. DNA for the CDR3: TGTGCCAGCAGTGAAGTGAGCGGGACCTACAATGAGCAGTTCTTC.

The chain joins TRBV19 to TRBJ2-6; D uncertain. Trimming shortened V by 1 base and J by 0 bases, and 4 bases separated the two germline ends. Germline CDR1 and CDR2: LNHDA and SQIVND (reference sequence). CDR3 length: 15 amino acids. Here the CDR3 reads CASSIGNSGANVLTF. The CDR3, as DNA: TGTGCCAGTAGTATAGGAAACTCTGGGGCCAACGTCCTGACTTTC.

The rearrangement links TRBV5-1 to TRBJ2-1; 9 nucleotides align to TRBD1. Germline V gene data show CDR1 as SGHRS and CDR2 as YFSETQ. V was pared by 4 bases and J by 9 bases, with 8 bases of the junction left unmatched. This CDR3 is 14 amino acids long. The CDR3 DNA sequence: TGCGCCAGCAGCCCGGGACAGGGATTTGGTGAGCAGTTCTTC. Amino acid sequence: CASSPGQGFGEQFF.

The chain carries TRBV7-2 and TRBJ2-3; D remains ambiguous. The CDR3 loop spans 12 amino acids. V was shortened by 7 bases and J by 0 bases, with 5 bases between the two germline ends. Per germline, CDR1 SGHTA and CDR2 FQGNSA. CDR3 coding DNA: TGTGCCAGCACTCCCAGCACAGATACGCAGTATTTT. This codes for CASTPSTDTQYF.

The chain is built from TRBV7-2 and TRBJ2-7; possible D gene TRBD1, 5 bases. The CDR3 loop spans 11 amino acids. The ends were cut back, 5 bases at V and 7 bases at J, with 9 bases in the middle. Germline CDR1 SGHTA, CDR2 FQGNSA. The CDR3 spells CASSTRDEQYF. The CDR3 DNA reads TGTGCCAGCAGCACCAGGGATGAGCAGTACTTC. The whole variable domain, remainder taken from reference TRBV7-2 and TRBJ2-7, is GAGVSQSPSNKVTEKGKDVELRCDPISGHTALYWYRQSLGQGLEFLIYFQGNSAPDKSGLPSDRFSAERTGGSVSTLTIQRTQQEDSAVYLCASSTRDEQYFGPGTRLTVT.